The 23 T cell receptor beta chains presented below share a single source sample, sequenced in a study of cytomegalovirus exposure and HLA in healthy donors. 13 Jbeta primers and 60 Vbeta primers were used for the PCR. Sequenced by immunoSEQ multiplex PCR; TCRdb stores in-frame clones only, minus some. The sample has around 200,000 clones. The sequencing sample was made of PBMCs. These receptors all stem from a girl between 2 and 10 years old in good health and CMV-seropositive.

This sequence joins TRBV18 and TRBJ2-5, with 7 bases lining up with TRBD2. The V and J ends lost 2 bases and 4 bases, in that order; junction bases with no gene match: 7. Looked up from germline, CDR1 is KGHSH and CDR2 is LQKENI. The CDR3 is 15 amino acids. DNA of the CDR3: TGTGCCAGCTCACCAGGACTAGGAGTGGGAGAGACCCAGTACTTC. Encoded protein: CASSPGLGVGETQYF. Together with reference TRBV18 and TRBJ2-5, the CDR3 gives the full variable domain: NAGVMQNPRHLVRRRGQEARLRCSPMKGHSHVYWYRQLPEEGLKFMVYLQKENIIDESGMPKERFSAEFPKEGPSILRIQQVVRGDSAAYFCASSPGLGVGETQYFGPGTRLLVL.

This chain joins TRBV5-4 and TRBJ2-7; TRBD2 agrees at 7 bases. From germline, CDR1 is SGHNT and CDR2 YYREEE (reference sequence). This CDR3 has 15 amino acids. V shed 3 bases, J shed 5 bases, and the junction held 11 bases outside the gene matches. The CDR3 DNA follows: TGTGCCAGCAGCTCTGCTAGCGGAAGAGGAGACGAGCAGTACTTC. It specifies CASSSASGRGDEQYF.

The V gene is TRBV27, the J gene TRBJ2-3, with TRBD2 matching 11 bases. The germline gives CDR1 MNHEY, CDR2 SMNVEV (reference sequence). This CDR3 contains 19 residues. Germline trimming cut 4 bases from V and 6 bases from J; bases unmatched to any gene: 18. The DNA for the CDR3 is TGTGCCAGCAGTTCCCCACTAGCGGGAGTATCCCACCAATGGGATACGCAGTATTTT. Protein product: CASSSPLAGVSHQWDTQYF.

The CDR3 bases are TGTGCCAGCAGCGGGACAGGCCTAAATGAAAAACTGTTTTTT. It codes for CASSGTGLNEKLFF. J is TRBJ1-4 and V is TRBV6-1; 8 nucleotides align to TRBD1. CDR1 is MNHNS, CDR2 SASEGT, per germline. V gave up 6 bases and J gave up 5 bases; unmatched junction bases: 5. This CDR3 has 14 residues.

The V gene is TRBV28, the J gene TRBJ2-5, with TRBD2 as a possible D gene (6 bases). Per the germline V gene, CDR1 is MDHEN and CDR2 is SYDVKM. V was shortened by 5 bases and J by 0 bases, with 13 bases between the two germline ends. This CDR3 has 15 residues. CDR3 nucleotide sequence: TGTGCCAGCAGTGACGGGAGAACCTACCAAGAGACCCAGTACTTC. Encoded protein: CASSDGRTYQETQYF.

The CDR3 spells CASSNRGNQPQHF. DNA for the CDR3: TGTGCCAGTAGTAACAGGGGCAATCAGCCCCAGCATTTT. V usage is TRBV19 and J usage is TRBJ1-5, with TRBD1 as a possible D gene (6 bases). The CDR3 is 13 residues long. The V end was cut by 4 bases, the J end by 2 bases, with 6 bases between. Germline CDR1 LNHDA, CDR2 SQIVND (reference sequence).

This sequence joins TRBV5-1 and TRBJ2-3; 8 bases fit TRBD2. Germline-derived CDR1 and CDR2 are SGHRS and YFSETQ. J was trimmed by 10 bases and V by 7 bases; bases with no gene match: 11. This CDR3 is built from 13 residues. The CDR3 protein is CASGGLGGSAQYF. Written as DNA, the CDR3 is TGCGCCAGCGGGGGACTAGGTGGATCGGCGCAGTATTTT.

The chain recombines TRBV6-5 with TRBJ2-1, with 11 bases fitting TRBD2. The CDR3 sequence is 14 residues long. CDR1 and CDR2 (germline): MNHEY, SVGAGI. The trim removed 5 bases at V and 5 bases at J, leaving 2 bases unmatched. CDR3 region: CASSGLAGNNEQFF. As DNA, the CDR3 is TGTGCCAGCAGTGGACTAGCGGGCAACAATGAGCAGTTCTTC.

V and J are TRBV5-1 and TRBJ1-1; TRBD1 is a possible D gene (6 bases). Looked up from germline, CDR1 is SGHRS and CDR2 is YFSETQ. V lost 4 bases, J lost 6 bases, and 10 bases lay in between. CDR3 length equals 12 residues. In DNA form, the CDR3 reads TGCGCCAGCAGCCCCGGGACACCTGAAGCTTTCTTT. It encodes CASSPGTPEAFF. Looking up the rest from reference TRBV5-1 and TRBJ1-1 gives the full variable domain: KAGVTQTPRYLIKTRGQQVTLSCSPISGHRSVSWYQQTPGQGLQFLFEYFSETQRNKGNFPGRFSGRQFSNSRSEMNVSTLELGDSALYLCASSPGTPEAFFGQGTRLTVV.

The rearrangement uses TRBV5-4 and TRBJ2-2; TRBD1 matches at 7 bases. CDR3 length equals 16 residues. Losses at the gene ends were 4 bases for V and 2 bases for J; bases not matched to a gene: 8. From germline, CDR1 is SGHNT and CDR2 YYREEE (reference sequence). The CDR3 region has the DNA TGTGCCAGCAGCCCACGACAGGGACAAAACACCGGGGAGCTGTTTTTT. This codes for CASSPRQGQNTGELFF.

The chain carries TRBV7-8 and TRBJ1-2; D is perhaps TRBD1 (6 bases). Germline assignment: CDR1 SGHVS and CDR2 FQNEAQ. This CDR3 is built from 18 residues. The V end lost 7 bases, the J end lost 4 bases, and 28 bases lay between the germline ends. CDR3 coding DNA: TGTGCCAGCACCCAAGGGGTCAGGGGTCTCTCCCACTTCTATGGCTACACCTTC. Its translation is CASTQGVRGLSHFYGYTF.

The chain combines TRBV5-1 with TRBJ1-2; TRBD1 is a possible D gene (5 bases). Germline V gene sequence: CDR1 SGHRS, CDR2 YFSETQ. The CDR3 is made up of 14 amino acids. V was trimmed by 4 bases and J by 8 bases, leaving 18 bases between them. The CDR3 reads CASSQTRVARGYTF. The CDR3 DNA follows: TGCGCCAGCAGCCAGACCAGGGTTGCGCGCGGCTACACCTTC.

The V and J genes are TRBV7-9 and TRBJ2-7; D remains unclear. The V end lost 4 bases, the J end lost 5 bases, and 3 bases lay between the germline ends. This CDR3 is built from 10 residues. Germline CDR1 and CDR2: SEHNR and FQNEAQ (reference sequence). The CDR3 sequence is CASSSNEQYF. In DNA, the CDR3 is TGTGCCAGCAGCTCTAACGAGCAGTACTTC.

This chain joins TRBV27 and TRBJ1-1; the match to TRBD1 covers 7 bases. J lost 3 bases, V lost 6 bases, and 10 bases had no gene match. Germline CDR1 is MNHEY and CDR2 is SMNVEV (reference sequence). The CDR3 has 15 residues. This CDR3 reads CASSRTGGEYTEAFF. The CDR3 DNA sequence: TGTGCCAGCAGCAGGACAGGCGGGGAGTACACTGAAGCTTTCTTT.

Details on this clone: A junction boundary mismatches the germline segment, possibly from a read error. The rearrangement uses TRBV27 and TRBJ1-4, with 11 positions matching TRBD1. The germline CDR1 and CDR2 sequences are MNHEY and SMNVEV (reference sequence). This CDR3 contains 14 residues. The CDR3 sequence: CATIRDRGNENLFF. The CDR3, as DNA: TGTGCCACTATAAGGGACAGGGGGAACGAAAACCTGTTTTTT.

The chain carries TRBV9 and TRBJ1-2; weak D call: TRBD1 (5 bases). Germline-derived CDR1 and CDR2 are SGDLS and YYNGEE. V was trimmed by 3 bases and J by 5 bases, leaving 8 bases between them. The CDR3 has 12 amino acids. The CDR3 DNA reads TGTGCCAGCAGCGCGACAGTTTATGGCTACACCTTC. The encoded protein is CASSATVYGYTF.

The chain joins TRBV5-4 to TRBJ2-7, with 15 bases that match TRBD2. The CDR3 length is 16 residues. J was trimmed by 5 bases and V by 4 bases; bases with no gene match: 7. Looked up from germline, CDR1 is SGHNT and CDR2 is YYREEE (reference sequence). The CDR3 spells CASSPGTSGRSHEQYF. The CDR3 nucleotides are TGTGCCAGCAGCCCCGGGACTAGCGGGAGGTCGCACGAGCAGTACTTC. Full variable domain (outside the CDR3, taken from reference TRBV5-4 and TRBJ2-7): ETGVTQSPTHLIKTRGQQVTLRCSSQSGHNTVSWYQQALGQGPQFIFQYYREEENGRGNFPPRFSGLQFPNYSSELNVNALELDDSALYLCASSPGTSGRSHEQYFGPGTRLTVT.

The rearrangement joins TRBV7-9 to TRBJ2-5; D is ambiguous. Germline V gene lookup returns CDR1 SEHNR and CDR2 FQNEAQ (reference sequence). Trimming pared 0 bases from V and 4 bases from J, leaving 12 bases between. The CDR3 contains 15 residues. DNA of the CDR3: TGTGCCAGCAGCTTAGCAGCCCAACGAGGAGAGACCCAGTACTTC. Protein: CASSLAAQRGETQYF.

The V call is TRBV6-1, the J call TRBJ2-1; 8 nucleotides line up with TRBD1. This CDR3 region has 13 residues. Unmatched junction bases numbered 2, after V lost 6 bases and J lost 4 bases. The germline V gene has CDR1 MNHNS and CDR2 SASEGT. The CDR3 reads CASRDREYNEQFF. CDR3 coding DNA: TGTGCCAGCAGGGACAGGGAATACAATGAGCAGTTCTTC.

The gene calls are TRBV6-5 and TRBJ2-3; 9 nucleotides match TRBD2. Germline V gene sequence: CDR1 MNHEY, CDR2 SVGAGI. The CDR3 sequence is 15 residues long. Trimming at V came to 6 bases and at J to 6 bases, leaving 10 bases not matched to a gene. CDR3 sequence reads: CASRGPSGMGDTQYF. CDR3 coding DNA: TGTGCCAGCAGAGGTCCTAGCGGGATGGGGGATACGCAGTATTTT.

The V and J genes are TRBV28 and TRBJ1-1; the match to TRBD1 covers 11 bases. The CDR3 loop spans 17 amino acids. With V trimmed by 2 bases and J by 5 bases, 10 bases remained unmatched. The germline V gene has CDR1 MDHEN and CDR2 SYDVKM. DNA of the CDR3: TGTGCCAGCAGTTTAGGGGGACAGGGGGTGGTTATGACTGAAGCTTTCTTT. Protein product: CASSLGGQGVVMTEAFF.

The chain carries TRBV5-4 and TRBJ1-1; the D is unclear. The V end lost 1 base, the J end lost 1 base, and 8 bases lay between the germline ends. Per germline, CDR1 SGHNT and CDR2 YYREEE (reference sequence). The CDR3 totals 14 residues. Here the CDR3 DNA reads TGTGCCAGCAGCTTGTTATCCAGGAACACTGAAGCTTTCTTT. It codes for CASSLLSRNTEAFF.

The CDR3 is CSAVQQGTYEQYF. CDR3 sequence (DNA): TGCAGCGCAGTACAACAGGGTACCTACGAGCAGTACTTC. The chain uses TRBV29-1 and TRBJ2-7, with a possible D match to TRBD1 (6 bases). Germline lookup yields CDR1 SQVTM and CDR2 ANQGSEA. This CDR3 region has 13 residues. V was cut by 7 bases and J by 2 bases, with 15 bases left in between.